This T cell receptor (beta chain) is from a study of blood T cell repertoires in COVID-19. Produced via immunoSEQ multiplex PCR; TCRdb's table is partial and in-frame only. The repertoire includes approximately 500,000 clones, roughly nine tenths of them detected once, and roughly 8.3% sits in the top ten. Germline CDR1 is SGDLS and CDR2 is YYNGEE. The CDR3 extends over 17 amino acids. V dropped 0 bases and J dropped 4; count of bases not matched to a gene: 9. This receptor was identified in a woman aged 45-60 years with COVID-19, enrolled during active disease. The sequenced sample was peripheral blood. This chain links TRBV9 with TRBJ2-3, with 9 bases fitting TRBD2. CDR3 bases: TGTGCCAGCAGCGTAGCTGCGGCTAGCGGGGCCCCAGATACGCAGTATTTT. Its protein product is CASSVAAASGAPDTQYF.